Listed below are T cell receptor beta chains from one sample, sequenced in a study of shared clonotypes between healthy human individuals. Clones were read by immunoSEQ multiplex PCR, and TCRdb kept only the in-frame ones, dropping some. This table has approximately 2,200,000 clones, 90% to 95% appearing once. The sequencing input was naive CD8+ T cells from PBMCs. All receptors come from a man aged 18 to 35 in good health. Some clones in this sample may be carry-over from other donors' samples. Both conserved end residues are part of each CDR3. D genes are given only for firm matches. Clone size is stated in some rows and not others, as once, few, many or a class when expanded.

j_call	d_call	clone_size	v_call	cdr3_aa	cdr3_nt
TRBJ2-7	TRBD1	.	TRBV19	CASSIDLSTGIAYEQYF	TGTGCCAGTAGTATTGACCTATCGACAGGGATCGCCTACGAGCAGTACTTC
TRBJ2-1	TRBD2	.	TRBV7-9	CASSSYSGRAIGSYNEQFF	TGTGCCAGCAGCTCATATAGCGGGAGGGCCATAGGGTCCTACAATGAGCAGTTCTTC
TRBJ2-2	TRBD2	.	TRBV7-6	CASSPRLAGGPGGELFF	TGTGCCAGCAGCCCCAGGCTAGCGGGAGGGCCGGGCGGGGAGCTGTTTTTT
TRBJ1-2	.	once	TRBV28	CASTLGGTGYTF	TGTGCCAGCACCTTGGGGGGGACTGGCTACACCTTC
TRBJ1-2	.	.	TRBV4-1	CASSQSVGYGYTF	TGCGCCAGCAGCCAATCTGTTGGGTATGGCTACACCTTC
TRBJ2-7	TRBD1	.	TRBV5-1	CASSYFSTGGAEQYF	TGCGCCAGCAGCTATTTTTCGACAGGGGGTGCCGAGCAGTACTTC
TRBJ2-2	.	.	TRBV25-1	CASSWGLTGELFF	TGTGCCAGCAGTTGGGGGCTGACCGGGGAGCTGTTTTTT
TRBJ2-1	.	.	TRBV6-5	CASSYSGAHTYNEQFF	TGTGCCAGCAGTTACTCGGGAGCGCATACCTACAATGAGCAGTTCTTC
TRBJ2-3	.	.	TRBV28	CASRRDITSTDTQYF	TGTGCCAGCAGGCGGGACATTACTAGCACAGATACGCAGTATTTT
TRBJ2-7	TRBD2	.	TRBV11-2	CASSLGLAGAYEQYF	TGTGCCAGCAGCTTGGGACTAGCGGGAGCCTACGAGCAGTACTTC
TRBJ2-7	.	.	TRBV9	CASSPRDKFYEQYF	TGTGCCAGCAGCCCCCGGGACAAGTTCTACGAGCAGTACTTC
TRBJ1-1	.	.	TRBV7-2	CASSFPRTEAFF	TGTGCCAGCAGCTTTCCTAGGACTGAAGCTTTCTTT
TRBJ2-1	.	.	TRBV2	CASSAARGITSVEQFF	TGTGCCAGCTCCGCCGCTCGCGGGATAACCTCCGTTGAGCAGTTCTTC
TRBJ2-7	TRBD2	.	TRBV29-1	CSVTSGLAYEQYF	TGCAGCGTCACCTCGGGACTAGCCTACGAGCAGTACTTC
TRBJ2-5	TRBD1	.	TRBV7-9	CASSVGTVKQETQYF	TGTGCCAGCAGCGTAGGGACAGTGAAGCAAGAGACCCAGTACTTC
TRBJ1-3	.	.	TRBV9	CASSVFSGAHAGNTIYF	TGTGCCAGCAGCGTCTTTTCGGGGGCCCATGCTGGAAACACCATATATTTT
TRBJ1-1	.	.	TRBV5-8	CASGKSPRQTEAFF	TGTGCCAGCGGCAAGTCACCCAGGCAGACTGAAGCTTTCTTT
TRBJ1-3	.	.	TRBV14	CASSQLRSSGNTIYF	TGTGCCAGCAGCCAACTAAGGAGCTCTGGAAACACCATATATTTT
TRBJ2-7	TRBD2	.	TRBV4-1	CASSQKPGTSSYEQYF	TGCGCCAGCAGCCAAAAACCCGGGACTAGCTCCTACGAGCAGTACTTC
TRBJ2-3	.	few	TRBV9	CASSDRTDTQYF	TGTGCCAGCAGCGACCGCACAGATACGCAGTATTTT
TRBJ1-1	.	once	TRBV27	CASSLSGRMNTEAFF	TGTGCCAGCAGTTTATCCGGGAGGATGAACACTGAAGCTTTCTTT
TRBJ1-1	.	once	TRBV14	CASSQDTRRGTEAFF	TGTGCCAGCAGCCAAGATACCCGCCGGGGGACTGAAGCTTTCTTT
TRBJ2-7	.	.	TRBV4-1	CASSQGPRDYEQYF	TGCGCCAGCAGCCAAGGTCCCAGGGACTACGAGCAGTACTTC
TRBJ1-1	.	.	TRBV19	CASSISAYPNTEAFF	TGTGCCAGTAGTATATCCGCATACCCGAACACTGAAGCTTTCTTT
TRBJ2-7	TRBD1	.	TRBV7-9	CASSPRGQGRGEQYF	TGTGCCAGCAGCCCCCGGGGACAGGGGCGAGGGGAGCAGTACTTC
TRBJ2-1	.	.	TRBV27	CASSFLVSVNEQFF	TGTGCCAGCAGTTTTTTGGTCAGCGTGAATGAGCAGTTCTTC
TRBJ1-1	.	once	TRBV25-1	CASTGQQKNTEAFF	TGTGCCAGCACAGGACAGCAAAAGAACACTGAAGCTTTCTTT
TRBJ1-5	TRBD1	once	TRBV19	CASSILWTGDSNQPQHF	TGTGCCAGTAGTATACTATGGACAGGTGATAGCAATCAGCCCCAGCATTTT
TRBJ2-1	TRBD2	.	TRBV6-5	CASTSGRAGYNEQFF	TGTGCCAGCACTAGCGGGAGGGCTGGCTACAATGAGCAGTTCTTC
TRBJ2-7	.	.	TRBV4-1	CASSQEARYPYEQYF	TGCGCCAGCAGCCAAGAGGCCCGCTACCCCTACGAGCAGTACTTC
TRBJ1-2	.	.	TRBV19	CASSIPILGRNYGYTF	TGTGCCAGTAGTATCCCTATCCTGGGAAGGAACTATGGCTACACCTTC
TRBJ2-7	.	.	TRBV7-2	CASSLGASSYEQYF	TGTGCCAGCAGCTTAGGAGCTAGCTCCTACGAGCAGTACTTC
TRBJ1-1	.	.	TRBV6-1	CASRFAPGGNTEAFF	TGTGCCAGCAGATTCGCCCCCGGTGGGAACACTGAAGCTTTCTTT
TRBJ2-7	.	.	TRBV7-9	CASSYSRGWGAYEQYF	TGTGCCAGCAGCTATTCTCGGGGATGGGGGGCCTACGAGCAGTACTTC
TRBJ2-7	.	.	TRBV5-1	CASSFLQGADEQYF	TGCGCCAGCAGCTTCCTACAGGGAGCGGACGAGCAGTACTTC